This entry is about one TCR beta chain. These data originate in a study of technical replicates of blood from several donors. With 3 bases clipped from V and 0 bases from J, the junction kept 9 bases outside the gene matches. This CDR3 comprises 18 residues. The V gene's germline CDR1 is SGHRS and CDR2 YFSETQ. Data came from immunoSEQ multiplex PCR; TCRdb stores just in-frame clones and leaves some out. Of over 50,000 clones listed, around 97% are singletons. The sequence derives from a human donor in good health. Material: T cells isolated from PBMCs. The J gene is TRBJ2-2, the V gene TRBV5-1; the match to TRBD1 covers 9 bases. In nucleotides, the CDR3 is TGCGCCAGCAGCTACCGACAGGGGGATTACCCGAACACCGGGGAGCTGTTTTTT. Amino acid sequence: CASSYRQGDYPNTGELFF.